The rows below give T cell receptor beta chains drawn from one sample of a study of CD4 T cells in relation to SARS-CoV-2 and coronaviruses. Sequencing was performed with immunoSEQ multiplex PCR; in TCRdb, only in-frame clones are kept and a portion is missing. The sample lists 8,500 to 13,000 clones; around 86% were seen once. Sequencing was carried out using naive CD4+ T cells from PBMCs. The receptors stem from an adult with COVID-19. Each CDR3 is given with its conserved first and last residue. A D gene is named only where the DNA matches it firmly. Size is omitted from some rows. Given values are once, few, many or a class for expanded clones.

CDR3 DNA: TGCGCCAGCAGCTTGGACAGGGAAGGCTATGGCTACACCTTC
CDR3 protein: CASSLDREGYGYTF
V gene: TRBV5-1
J gene: TRBJ1-2
clone size: NA
CDR3 length: 14
D gene: NA

CDR3 DNA: TGTGCCAGCAGCCCTCGGGGGGGCGCTCAGCCCCAGCATTTT
CDR3 protein: CASSPRGGAQPQHF
V gene: TRBV7-2
J gene: TRBJ1-5
clone size: few
CDR3 length: 14
D gene: NA

CDR3 DNA: TGTGCCAGCAGTTACTCGCGACAGTTCCCTGGAAACACCATATATTTT
CDR3 protein: CASSYSRQFPGNTIYF
V gene: TRBV6-5
J gene: TRBJ1-3
clone size: NA
CDR3 length: 16
D gene: NA

CDR3 DNA: TGTGCCAGCAGCTCACAGGGGGCAGATACGCAGTATTTT
CDR3 protein: CASSSQGADTQYF
V gene: TRBV7-2
J gene: TRBJ2-3
clone size: NA
CDR3 length: 13
D gene: TRBD1

CDR3 DNA: TGTGCCAGCTCACCGGGAAGGGGCGACACCGGGGAGCTGTTTTTT
CDR3 protein: CASSPGRGDTGELFF
V gene: TRBV18
J gene: TRBJ2-2
clone size: NA
CDR3 length: 15
D gene: NA

CDR3 DNA: TGTGCCAGTAGTTCACGACAGGGGAATTCACCCCTCCACTTT
CDR3 protein: CASSSRQGNSPLHF
V gene: TRBV19
J gene: TRBJ1-6
clone size: NA
CDR3 length: 14
D gene: TRBD1

CDR3 DNA: TGTGCCAGCAGCTTAGCGGGCGGGGGGGGCACAGATACGCAGTATTTT
CDR3 protein: CASSLAGGGGTDTQYF
V gene: TRBV7-2
J gene: TRBJ2-3
clone size: NA
CDR3 length: 16
D gene: TRBD2

CDR3 DNA: TGTGCCACCAGCAGAGATCGGACAGGGCCCGGGGAGCTGTTTTTT
CDR3 protein: CATSRDRTGPGELFF
V gene: TRBV15
J gene: TRBJ2-2
clone size: few
CDR3 length: 15
D gene: TRBD1

CDR3 DNA: TGTGCCAGCAGTTCCCCGACAGGGGCCTACAATGAGCAGTTCTTC
CDR3 protein: CASSSPTGAYNEQFF
V gene: TRBV28
J gene: TRBJ2-1
clone size: NA
CDR3 length: 15
D gene: TRBD1

CDR3 DNA: TGTGCCAGCAGCGTGACGGGCGGGGGGACCGGGGAGCTGTTTTTT
CDR3 protein: CASSVTGGGTGELFF
V gene: TRBV9
J gene: TRBJ2-2
clone size: NA
CDR3 length: 15
D gene: TRBD2

CDR3 DNA: TGTGCCAGCGGCGTGGACGCTGGCTACGAGCAGTACTTC
CDR3 protein: CASGVDAGYEQYF
V gene: TRBV7-2
J gene: TRBJ2-7
clone size: NA
CDR3 length: 13
D gene: NA

CDR3 DNA: TGTGCCAGCAGCTTAGACTGGGAGGTGGGCACAGATACGCAGTATTTT
CDR3 protein: CASSLDWEVGTDTQYF
V gene: TRBV7-6
J gene: TRBJ2-3
clone size: once
CDR3 length: 16
D gene: NA

CDR3 DNA: TGCGCCAGCAGCTTGGCCGGGACAGGGGTCTCTGGGGCCAACGTCCTGACTTTC
CDR3 protein: CASSLAGTGVSGANVLTF
V gene: TRBV5-1
J gene: TRBJ2-6
clone size: NA
CDR3 length: 18
D gene: TRBD1

CDR3 DNA: TGTGCCAGCAGTTACGCCACGGGTGGGGGCACTGAAGCTTTCTTT
CDR3 protein: CASSYATGGGTEAFF
V gene: TRBV6-2/TRBV6-3
J gene: TRBJ1-1
clone size: NA
CDR3 length: 15
D gene: NA

CDR3 DNA: TGTGCCAGCAGCTTAGCGACAGGAAGAGTGTGGGTCGATGGCTACACCTTC
CDR3 protein: CASSLATGRVWVDGYTF
V gene: TRBV7-9
J gene: TRBJ1-2
clone size: few
CDR3 length: 17
D gene: NA

CDR3 DNA: TGCGCCAGCAGACCCGGGACTAGCGGGAACACCGGGGAGCTGTTTTTT
CDR3 protein: CASRPGTSGNTGELFF
V gene: TRBV10-1
J gene: TRBJ2-2
clone size: NA
CDR3 length: 16
D gene: TRBD2

CDR3 DNA: TGTGCCAGCAGTTCCCCCGCGGGACAGGGAGTATACGAGCAGTACTTC
CDR3 protein: CASSSPAGQGVYEQYF
V gene: TRBV27
J gene: TRBJ2-7
clone size: once
CDR3 length: 16
D gene: TRBD1

CDR3 DNA: TGTGCCAGCAGCTATTACCCGGCCGCGAAAACAGATACGCAGTATTTT
CDR3 protein: CASSYYPAAKTDTQYF
V gene: TRBV3-1/TRBV3-2
J gene: TRBJ2-3
clone size: NA
CDR3 length: 16
D gene: NA

CDR3 DNA: TGTGCCACCAGTGATCGGGGGGGTGCCGATACGCAGTATTTT
CDR3 protein: CATSDRGGADTQYF
V gene: TRBV24-1
J gene: TRBJ2-3
clone size: NA
CDR3 length: 14
D gene: TRBD2

CDR3 DNA: TGTGCCAGCAGCTTAGAACGGGGGAGGGCCAATCAGCCCCAGCATTTT
CDR3 protein: CASSLERGRANQPQHF
V gene: TRBV7-2
J gene: TRBJ1-5
clone size: NA
CDR3 length: 16
D gene: NA

CDR3 DNA: TGTGCCAGCAGTAGAGAAGGGGGGGTCAAAAACATTCAGTACTTC
CDR3 protein: CASSREGGVKNIQYF
V gene: TRBV6-5
J gene: TRBJ2-4
clone size: NA
CDR3 length: 15
D gene: NA

CDR3 DNA: TGTGCCAGCAGTTACTCGATCGGGGGGTCCTCCCCGGTCCTCGATGAGCAGTTCTTC
CDR3 protein: CASSYSIGGSSPVLDEQFF
V gene: TRBV6-2/TRBV6-3
J gene: TRBJ2-1
clone size: NA
CDR3 length: 19
D gene: TRBD2

CDR3 DNA: TGTGCCAGTAGCCTCCGGGACAGAGGTCAGCCCCAGCATTTT
CDR3 protein: CASSLRDRGQPQHF
V gene: TRBV19
J gene: TRBJ1-5
clone size: NA
CDR3 length: 14
D gene: TRBD1

CDR3 DNA: TGTGCCAGCACCACCTCGGGGGGCGGGGAGCTGTTTTTT
CDR3 protein: CASTTSGGGELFF
V gene: TRBV9
J gene: TRBJ2-2
clone size: NA
CDR3 length: 13
D gene: TRBD2

CDR3 DNA: TGCGCCAGCAGCTTGGTTCCTGGGCCCGATCAGCCCCAGCATTTT
CDR3 protein: CASSLVPGPDQPQHF
V gene: TRBV5-1
J gene: TRBJ1-5
clone size: NA
CDR3 length: 15
D gene: NA

CDR3 DNA: TGTGCCAGCTCAGCAGTCGTCGGCGCCACAGATACGCAGTATTTT
CDR3 protein: CASSAVVGATDTQYF
V gene: TRBV18
J gene: TRBJ2-3
clone size: NA
CDR3 length: 15
D gene: NA

CDR3 DNA: TGCGCCAGCAGAGAAACCGGGACAGGGGGCGAGCAGTACTTC
CDR3 protein: CASRETGTGGEQYF
V gene: TRBV5-1
J gene: TRBJ2-7
clone size: NA
CDR3 length: 14
D gene: TRBD1

CDR3 DNA: TGTGCCAGCAGCTTAGCACAGAGCAATCAGCCCCAGCATTTT
CDR3 protein: CASSLAQSNQPQHF
V gene: TRBV7-2
J gene: TRBJ1-5
clone size: NA
CDR3 length: 14
D gene: NA

CDR3 DNA: TGTGCCAGCAGCAAATGCCACGGAGGCCACGAGCAGTACTTC
CDR3 protein: CASSKCHGGHEQYF
V gene: TRBV21-1
J gene: TRBJ2-7
clone size: NA
CDR3 length: 14
D gene: NA

CDR3 DNA: TGTGCCAGCAGCGCGACGGGGCGTGGCTCGGCGAACACTGAAGCTTTCTTT
CDR3 protein: CASSATGRGSANTEAFF
V gene: TRBV4-2
J gene: TRBJ1-1
clone size: NA
CDR3 length: 17
D gene: NA

CDR3 DNA: TGTGCCAGCAGTGTTGCCGGGACAGATAGCAATCAGCCCCAGCATTTT
CDR3 protein: CASSVAGTDSNQPQHF
V gene: TRBV6-1
J gene: TRBJ1-5
clone size: few
CDR3 length: 16
D gene: TRBD1